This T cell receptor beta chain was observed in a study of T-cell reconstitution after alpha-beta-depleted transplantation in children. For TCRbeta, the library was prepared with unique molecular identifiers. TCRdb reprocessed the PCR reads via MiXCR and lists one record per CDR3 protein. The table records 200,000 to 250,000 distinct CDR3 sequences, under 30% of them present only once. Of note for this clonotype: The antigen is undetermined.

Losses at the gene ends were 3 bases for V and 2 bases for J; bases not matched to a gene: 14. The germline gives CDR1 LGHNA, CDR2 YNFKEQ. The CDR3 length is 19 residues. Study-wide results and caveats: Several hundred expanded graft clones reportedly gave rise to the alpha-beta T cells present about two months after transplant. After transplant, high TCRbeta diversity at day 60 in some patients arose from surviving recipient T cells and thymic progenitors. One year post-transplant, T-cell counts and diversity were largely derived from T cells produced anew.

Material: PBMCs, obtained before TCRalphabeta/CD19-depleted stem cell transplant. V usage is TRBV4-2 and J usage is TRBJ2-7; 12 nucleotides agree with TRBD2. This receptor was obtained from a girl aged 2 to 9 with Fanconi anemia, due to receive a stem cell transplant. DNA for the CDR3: TGTGCCAGCAGCCACGGTAGGACTAGCGGGGATAGGACGGCCTACGAGCAGTACTTC. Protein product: CASSHGRTSGDRTAYEQYF.